These 14 T cell receptor beta chains came from one sample sequenced in a study of blood T cells in healthy people across ages. Combining a sample-barcoded 5' primer with a J-beta primer mix, a second PCR ran for 7 to 11 cycles. TCRdb independently ran MiXCR on the 5' RACE reads; one entry per CDR3 protein. The sample lists under 850,000 distinct CDR3 sequences; about 37% were seen once. The sample taken for sequencing was blood. The receptors were sampled from a man aged 18 to 30 in good health.

This clonotype was seen a few times. This chain joins TRBV19 and TRBJ2-1; TRBD1 is a possible D gene (6 bases). The length of the CDR3 is 15 residues. Trimming took off 7 bases at V and 1 base at J, with 14 bases between the two ends. Looked up from germline, CDR1 is LNHDA and CDR2 is SQIVND (reference sequence). The CDR3 coding sequence is TGTGCCAGTACCCCGACAGGAACTTCCTACAATGAGCAGTTCTTC. It encodes CASTPTGTSYNEQFF. Together with reference TRBV19 and TRBJ2-1, the CDR3 gives the full variable domain: DGGITQSPKYLFRKEGQNVTLSCEQNLNHDAMYWYRQDPGQGLRLIYYSQIVNDFQKGDIAEGYSVSREKKESFPLTVTSAQKNPTAFYLCASTPTGTSYNEQFFGPGTRLTVL.

In its sample, this clonotype was seen a few times. The gene calls are TRBV20-1 and TRBJ2-5; D not resolved. Trimming pared 3 bases from V and 3 bases from J, leaving 14 bases between. Per the germline V gene, CDR1 is DFQATT and CDR2 is SNEGSKA (reference sequence). The CDR3 is made up of 14 amino acids. CDR3 sequence reads: CSARRPGQKETQYF. The CDR3 DNA reads as TGCAGTGCTAGGCGTCCCGGGCAGAAAGAGACCCAGTACTTC.

On this clonotype: This may stem from a read error, because a much larger clone lies one nucleotide away. The CDR3 loop reads CASSPPAGRDNEQYF. In nucleotides, the CDR3 is TGTGCCAGCAGCCCCCCGGCCGGGAGGGACAATGAGCAGTACTTC. V is TRBV7-2 and J is TRBJ2-5; the match to TRBD2 covers 8 bases. Trimming took 5 bases from V and 11 from J; bases not matched to a gene: 16. Germline values: CDR1 SGHTA, CDR2 FQGNSA. The CDR3 covers 15 residues.

The J gene is TRBJ2-3, the V gene TRBV4-3, with TRBD1 as a possible D gene (5 bases). V dropped 2 bases and J dropped 0 bases, with 15 bases sitting between them. This CDR3 has 17 amino acids. Germline V lookup: CDR1 LGHNA, CDR2 YSLEER. CDR3 protein: CASSQRGSGLSTDTQYF. The CDR3 DNA is TGCGCCAGCAGCCAAAGGGGCTCCGGGCTTAGCACAGATACGCAGTATTTT.

There are many counts of this clonotype. The rearrangement uses TRBV12-3 or TRBV12-4 and TRBJ2-5, with D unclear. There are 13 residues in the CDR3. V was cut by 3 bases and J by 5 bases, with 10 bases left in between. DNA for the CDR3: TGTGCCAGCAGTTTTAGTGGGTCGGAGACCCAGTACTTC. Translating gives CASSFSGSETQYF.

Concerning this clonotype itself: A much bigger clone sits one base away, suggesting this may be a read error. This chain connects TRBV2 to TRBJ2-1, with 8 bases matching TRBD1. There are 11 residues in the CDR3. Germline V lookup: CDR1 SNHLY, CDR2 FYNNEI. CDR3 region: CTSSGQGEQFF. The CDR3 DNA reads TGTACCAGCAGTGGACAGGGAGAGCAGTTCTTC.

This clonotype has more than one count but fewer than ten. Here the CDR3 DNA reads TGCAGTGCTAGCCCCGTTCAGGGGGGTGGGAACTATGGCTACACCTTC. Translating gives CSASPVQGGGNYGYTF. V usage is TRBV20-1 and J usage is TRBJ1-2; TRBD1 aligns across 7 bases. CDR1 DFQATT and CDR2 SNEGSKA come from the germline V gene (reference sequence). The CDR3 totals 16 residues. Unmatched junction bases numbered 12, after V lost 3 bases and J lost 2 bases.

The CDR3 DNA follows: TGTGCCAGCAGTCTACTACAGCGGGGGGGCGCCTACAATGAGCAGTTCTTC. The encoded protein is CASSLLQRGGAYNEQFF. The gene calls are TRBV2 and TRBJ2-1; 10 nucleotides line up with TRBD2. Germline V CDR1 and CDR2: SNHLY, FYNNEI. J was trimmed by 2 bases and V by 5 bases; bases with no gene match: 9. The CDR3 length is 17 residues.

The table lists this clonotype with a few counts. The chain carries TRBV30 and TRBJ1-6, with D possibly being TRBD1 (5 bases). The V end lost 8 bases, the J end lost 6 bases, and 17 bases lay between the germline ends. The germline CDR1 and CDR2 sequences are GTSNPN and SVGIG (reference sequence). The CDR3 sequence is 14 residues long. The CDR3 DNA reads as TGTGCCGGGGATTCGGGACCTATTAATTCACCCCTCCACTTT. It translates to CAGDSGPINSPLHF.

This clonotype was seen ten or more times. This chain joins TRBV29-1 and TRBJ2-7; 9 nucleotides agree with TRBD1. The trim removed 2 bases at V and 0 bases at J, leaving 5 bases unmatched. CDR3 size: 15 residues. Looked up from germline, CDR1 is SQVTM and CDR2 is ANQGSEA. The CDR3, as DNA: TGCAGCGTTGAAATCCGGGACAGGGACTCCTACGAGCAGTACTTC. It codes for CSVEIRDRDSYEQYF.

The chain uses TRBV20-1 and TRBJ1-2; D call uncertain. Between the trimmed V and J ends, which lost 1 base and 2 bases, there was a span of 8 bases. Germline-derived CDR1 and CDR2 are DFQATT and SNEGSKA (reference sequence). CDR3 length equals 13 residues. CDR3 sequence (DNA): TGCAGTGCTAGAGGGGATACAAACTATGGCTACACCTTC. Translated: CSARGDTNYGYTF.

This clonotype occurred a few times. This chain connects TRBV18 to TRBJ2-7; D remains ambiguous. Germline CDR1 reads KGHSH; CDR2 reads LQKENI. The CDR3 extends over 12 amino acids. V was cut by 2 bases and J by 3 bases, with 5 bases left in between. CDR3: CASSPTNYEQYF. CDR3 coding DNA: TGTGCCAGCTCACCAACAAACTACGAGCAGTACTTC.

This clonotype was observed a handful of times. V is TRBV7-9 and J is TRBJ1-4; D possibly corresponds to TRBD1 (5 bases). Germline V CDR1 and CDR2: SEHNR, FQNEAQ (reference sequence). The V and J ends lost 1 base and 14 bases respectively, with 14 bases between them. The CDR3 covers 13 residues. CDR3 in amino acids: CASSLGLETDLFF. The DNA for the CDR3 is TGTGCCAGCAGCTTAGGACTCGAGACAGATCTGTTTTTT.

The genes are TRBV4-3 and TRBJ1-5, with D possibly matching TRBD1 (5 bases). Germline V CDR1 and CDR2: LGHNA, YSLEER. The V gene lost 0 bases and the J gene lost 9 bases, with 18 bases spanning the gap. CDR3 length: 16 residues. The CDR3 DNA is TGCGCCAGCAGCCAAGAGGCGCCACAGGAGGGCCGGCCCCAGCATTTT. Translating gives CASSQEAPQEGRPQHF.